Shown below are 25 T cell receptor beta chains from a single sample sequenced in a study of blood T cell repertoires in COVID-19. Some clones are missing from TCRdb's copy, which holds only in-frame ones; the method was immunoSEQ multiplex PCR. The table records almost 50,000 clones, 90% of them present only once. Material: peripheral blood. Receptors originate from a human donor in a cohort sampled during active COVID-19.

CDR3 loop: CASSIGTSGSEQYF. CDR3 sequence (DNA): TGTGCCAGTAGTATAGGGACTAGCGGGAGCGAGCAGTACTTC. The chain recombines TRBV19 with TRBJ2-7; the match to TRBD2 covers 13 bases. CDR3 size: 14 residues. The J segment lost 6 bases and the V segment lost 1 base, leaving 0 bases of the junction unmatched. From germline, CDR1 is LNHDA and CDR2 SQIVND (reference sequence).

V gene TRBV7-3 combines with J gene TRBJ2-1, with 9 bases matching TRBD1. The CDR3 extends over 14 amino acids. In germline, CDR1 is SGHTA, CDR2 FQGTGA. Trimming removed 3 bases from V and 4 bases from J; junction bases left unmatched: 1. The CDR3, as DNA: TGTGCCAGCAGCTTCGGACAGGGGTACAATGAGCAGTTCTTC. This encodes CASSFGQGYNEQFF. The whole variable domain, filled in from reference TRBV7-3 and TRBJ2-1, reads GAGVSQTPSNKVTEKGKYVELRCDPISGHTALYWYRQSLGQGPEFLIYFQGTGAADDSGLPNDRFFAVRPEGSVSTLKIQRTERGDSAVYLCASSFGQGYNEQFFGPGTRLTVL.

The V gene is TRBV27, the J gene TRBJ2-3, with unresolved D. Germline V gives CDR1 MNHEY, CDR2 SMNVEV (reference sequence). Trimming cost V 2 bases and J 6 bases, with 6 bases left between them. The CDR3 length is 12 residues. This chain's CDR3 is CASSLAGDTQYF. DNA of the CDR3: TGTGCCAGCAGTTTAGCAGGCGATACGCAGTATTTT.

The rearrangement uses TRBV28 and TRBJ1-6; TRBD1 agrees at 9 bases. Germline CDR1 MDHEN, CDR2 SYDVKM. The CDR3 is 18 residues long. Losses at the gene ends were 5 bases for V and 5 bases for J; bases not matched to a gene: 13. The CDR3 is CASSLIRDRALNNSPLHF. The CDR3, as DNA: TGTGCCAGCAGTCTTATAAGGGACAGGGCTCTAAATAATTCACCCCTCCACTTT.

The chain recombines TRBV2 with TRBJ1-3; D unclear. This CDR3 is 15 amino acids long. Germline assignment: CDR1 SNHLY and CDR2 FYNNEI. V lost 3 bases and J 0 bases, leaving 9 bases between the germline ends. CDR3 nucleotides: TGTGCCAGCAGTGATAACGCACTCTCTGGAAACACCATATATTTT. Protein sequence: CASSDNALSGNTIYF.

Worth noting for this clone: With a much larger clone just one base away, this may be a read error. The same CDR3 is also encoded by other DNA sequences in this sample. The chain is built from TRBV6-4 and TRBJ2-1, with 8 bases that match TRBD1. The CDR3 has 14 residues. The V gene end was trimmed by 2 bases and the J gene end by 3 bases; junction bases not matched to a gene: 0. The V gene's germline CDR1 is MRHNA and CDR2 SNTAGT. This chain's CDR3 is CASSDGQGYNEQFF. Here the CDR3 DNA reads TGTGCCAGCAGTGACGGACAGGGCTACAATGAGCAGTTCTTC.

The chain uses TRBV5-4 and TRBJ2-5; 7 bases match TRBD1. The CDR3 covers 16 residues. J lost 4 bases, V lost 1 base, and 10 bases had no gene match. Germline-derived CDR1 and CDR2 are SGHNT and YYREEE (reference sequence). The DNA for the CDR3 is TGTGCCAGCAGCTTGAACGGGCAGGACAGGCCAGAGACCCAGTACTTC. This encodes CASSLNGQDRPETQYF.

DNA for the CDR3: TGTGCCAGCAGCTTAGTGGGGGGAGGTATAATCTACAATGAGCAGTTCTTC. This codes for CASSLVGGGIIYNEQFF. The chain joins TRBV11-2 to TRBJ2-1, with D possibly TRBD2 on 6 matching bases. The germline gives CDR1 SGHAT, CDR2 FQNNGV. CDR3 length: 17 residues. Trimming took off 1 base at V and 3 bases at J, with 16 bases between the two ends.

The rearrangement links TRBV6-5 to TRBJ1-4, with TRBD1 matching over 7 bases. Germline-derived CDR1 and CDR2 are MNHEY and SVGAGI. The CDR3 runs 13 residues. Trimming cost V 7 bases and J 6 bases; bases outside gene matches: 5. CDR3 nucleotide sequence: TGTGCCAGCAACCGGGACAGTCATGAAAAACTGTTTTTT. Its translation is CASNRDSHEKLFF.

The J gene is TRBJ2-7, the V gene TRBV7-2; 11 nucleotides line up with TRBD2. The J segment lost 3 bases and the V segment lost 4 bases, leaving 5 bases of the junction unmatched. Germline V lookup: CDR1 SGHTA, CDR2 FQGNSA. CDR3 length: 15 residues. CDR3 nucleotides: TGTGCCAGCAGCTCCCTTGGGACTAGCGGCTACGAGCAGTACTTC. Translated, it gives CASSSLGTSGYEQYF.

The CDR3 bases are TGTGCCAGCTCACCCGAGGACACTGAAGCTTTCTTT. Translating it yields CASSPEDTEAFF. The chain joins TRBV18 to TRBJ1-1, with D unresolved. The CDR3 is 12 residues long. The V and J ends lost 3 bases and 3 bases respectively, with 5 bases between them. CDR1 is KGHSH and CDR2 is LQKENI in the germline V gene.

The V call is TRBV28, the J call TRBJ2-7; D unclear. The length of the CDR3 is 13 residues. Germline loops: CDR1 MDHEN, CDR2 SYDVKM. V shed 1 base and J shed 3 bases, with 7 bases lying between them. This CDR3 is CASSLLRFYEQYF. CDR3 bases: TGTGCCAGCAGTTTATTACGGTTCTACGAGCAGTACTTC.

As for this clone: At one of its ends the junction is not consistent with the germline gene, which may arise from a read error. CDR3 sequence reads: CASSSGTGPGNTIYF. CDR3 coding DNA: TGTGCTAGCAGCTCTGGGACAGGGCCCGGAAACACCATATATTTT. V gene TRBV7-7 combines with J gene TRBJ1-3; TRBD1 agrees at 9 bases. Per the germline V gene, CDR1 is SSHAT and CDR2 is FNYEAQ (reference sequence). The CDR3 consists of 15 residues. Combining the CDR3 with reference TRBV7-7 and TRBJ1-3 gives the whole variable domain GAGVSQSPRYKVTKRGQDVTLRCDPISSHATLYWYQQALGQGPEFLTYFNYEAQPDKSGLPSDRFSAERPEGSISTLTIQRTEQRDSAMYRCASSSGTGPGNTIYFGEGSWLTVV.

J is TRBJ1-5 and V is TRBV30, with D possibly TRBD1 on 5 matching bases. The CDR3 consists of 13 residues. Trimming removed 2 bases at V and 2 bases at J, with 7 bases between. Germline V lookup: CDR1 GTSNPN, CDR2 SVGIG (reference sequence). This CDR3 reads CAWSRQRNQPQHF. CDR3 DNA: TGTGCCTGGAGTCGACAGCGCAATCAGCCCCAGCATTTT.

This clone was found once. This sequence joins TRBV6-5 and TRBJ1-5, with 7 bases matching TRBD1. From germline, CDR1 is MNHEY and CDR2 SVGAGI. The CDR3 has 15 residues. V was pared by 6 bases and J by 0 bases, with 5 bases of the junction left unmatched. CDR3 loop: CASRRGQNSNQPQHF. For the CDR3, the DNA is TGTGCCAGCAGGAGGGGACAGAATAGCAATCAGCCCCAGCATTTT.

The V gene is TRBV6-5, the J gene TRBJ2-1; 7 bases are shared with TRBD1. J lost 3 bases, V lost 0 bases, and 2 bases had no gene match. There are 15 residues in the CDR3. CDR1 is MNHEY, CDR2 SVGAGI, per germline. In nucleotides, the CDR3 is TGTGCCAGCAGTTACTCGGGGACAGTCTACAATGAGCAGTTCTTC. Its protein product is CASSYSGTVYNEQFF.

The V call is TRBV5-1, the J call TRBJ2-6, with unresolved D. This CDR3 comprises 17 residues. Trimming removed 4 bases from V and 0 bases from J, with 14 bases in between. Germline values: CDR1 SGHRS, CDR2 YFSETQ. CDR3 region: CASSGPGLSSGANVLTF. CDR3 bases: TGCGCCAGCAGCGGGCCAGGTTTAAGCTCTGGGGCCAACGTCCTGACTTTC.

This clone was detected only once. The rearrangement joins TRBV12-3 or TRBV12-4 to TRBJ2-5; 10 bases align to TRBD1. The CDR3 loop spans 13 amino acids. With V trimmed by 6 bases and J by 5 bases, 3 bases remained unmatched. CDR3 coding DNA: TGTGCCAGCAGGCAGGACAGGGGGGAGACCCAGTACTTC. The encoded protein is CASRQDRGETQYF.

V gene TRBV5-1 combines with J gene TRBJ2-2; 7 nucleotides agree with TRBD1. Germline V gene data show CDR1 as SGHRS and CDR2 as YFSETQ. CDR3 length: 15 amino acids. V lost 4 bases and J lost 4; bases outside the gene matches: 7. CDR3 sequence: CASSLDRVSTGELFF. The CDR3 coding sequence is TGCGCCAGCAGCCTCGACAGGGTCAGCACCGGGGAGCTGTTTTTT.

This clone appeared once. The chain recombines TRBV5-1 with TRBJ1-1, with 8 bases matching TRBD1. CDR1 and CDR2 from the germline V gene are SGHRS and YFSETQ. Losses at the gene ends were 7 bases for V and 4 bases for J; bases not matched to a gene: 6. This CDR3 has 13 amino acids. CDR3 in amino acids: CASSLDRVTEAFF. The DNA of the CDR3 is TGCGCCAGCTCACTGGACAGGGTCACTGAAGCTTTCTTT.

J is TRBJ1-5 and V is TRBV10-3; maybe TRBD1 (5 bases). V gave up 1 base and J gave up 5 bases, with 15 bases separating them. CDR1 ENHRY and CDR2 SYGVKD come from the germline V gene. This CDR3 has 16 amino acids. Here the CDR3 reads CAISEFGGRGDQPQHF. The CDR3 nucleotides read TGTGCCATCAGTGAGTTCGGGGGAAGAGGGGATCAGCCCCAGCATTTT.

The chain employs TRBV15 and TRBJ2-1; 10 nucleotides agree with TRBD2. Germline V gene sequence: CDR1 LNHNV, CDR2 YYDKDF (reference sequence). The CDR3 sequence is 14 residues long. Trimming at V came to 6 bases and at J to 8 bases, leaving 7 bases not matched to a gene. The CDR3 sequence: CATRGLALFDEQFF. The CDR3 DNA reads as TGTGCCACCAGGGGACTAGCGTTGTTTGATGAGCAGTTCTTC.

The CDR3 protein is CATSDPGRESTGELFF. CDR3 DNA: TGTGCCACCAGTGACCCTGGACGGGAAAGCACCGGGGAGCTGTTTTTT. V is TRBV24-1 and J is TRBJ2-2, with D possibly TRBD2 on 5 matching bases. The CDR3 runs to 16 residues. Germline CDR1 is KGHDR and CDR2 is SFDVKD. V was cut by 4 bases and J by 4 bases, with 15 bases left in between.

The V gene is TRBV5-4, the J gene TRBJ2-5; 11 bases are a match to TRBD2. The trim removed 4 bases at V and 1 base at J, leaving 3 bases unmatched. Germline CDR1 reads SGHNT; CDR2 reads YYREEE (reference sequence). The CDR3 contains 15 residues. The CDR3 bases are TGTGCCAGCAGCACCGGACTAGCGGGCCAAGAGACCCAGTACTTC. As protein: CASSTGLAGQETQYF.

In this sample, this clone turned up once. The chain's CDR3 is CASSPPGLAWYNEQFF. Written as DNA, the CDR3 is TGTGCCAGCAGCCCTCCGGGACTAGCTTGGTACAATGAGCAGTTCTTC. V usage is TRBV7-9 and J usage is TRBJ2-1; 9 bases are a match to TRBD2. Per germline, CDR1 SEHNR and CDR2 FQNEAQ (reference sequence). The junction had 9 bases not matched to a gene; V was cut back by 5 bases and J by 4 bases. The CDR3 sequence is 16 residues long.